This T cell receptor (beta chain) was captured by sequencing in a study of T cell responses to AZD1222 COVID-19 vaccine. Study details: Pooled samples include second doses given at about 4 or 12 weeks. Regarding the study as a whole: CD4 TCRs associated with vaccination spanned spike, dominating at 160-218 and 743-854. Clonal diversity may have been underestimated in mostly white British donors.

A few counts support this clone. Its antigen is unknown. Trimming stripped 10 bases from V and 4 bases from J, with 16 bases between. CDR1 is SGHAT and CDR2 is FQNNGV in the germline V gene. This CDR3 contains 13 residues. The protocol was immunoSEQ multiplex PCR, while the TCRdb copy is restricted to in-frame clones and leaves out a portion. The sample has about 170,000 clones; 85% to 95% are singletons. This clonotype originated in an adult in good health. The sequenced sample was peripheral blood, obtained on day 0 of AZD1222 vaccination. V gene TRBV11-2 combines with J gene TRBJ2-5; TRBD1 is a possible D gene (6 bases). As DNA, the CDR3 is TGTGCCACCCAGGGGTCCCGGGGAGAGACCCAGTACTTC. Its protein is CATQGSRGETQYF.